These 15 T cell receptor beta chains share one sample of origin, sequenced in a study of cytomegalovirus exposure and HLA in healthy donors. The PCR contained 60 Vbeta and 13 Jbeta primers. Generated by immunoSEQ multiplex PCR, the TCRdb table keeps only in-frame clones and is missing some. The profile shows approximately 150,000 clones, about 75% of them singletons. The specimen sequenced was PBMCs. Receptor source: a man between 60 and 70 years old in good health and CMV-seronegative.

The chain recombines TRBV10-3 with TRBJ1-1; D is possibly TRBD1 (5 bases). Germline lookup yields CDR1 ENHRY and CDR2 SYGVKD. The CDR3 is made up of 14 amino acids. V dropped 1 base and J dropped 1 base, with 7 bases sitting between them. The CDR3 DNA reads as TGTGCCATCAGTGAGTACGGACAGAACACTGAAGCTTTCTTT. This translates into CAISEYGQNTEAFF.

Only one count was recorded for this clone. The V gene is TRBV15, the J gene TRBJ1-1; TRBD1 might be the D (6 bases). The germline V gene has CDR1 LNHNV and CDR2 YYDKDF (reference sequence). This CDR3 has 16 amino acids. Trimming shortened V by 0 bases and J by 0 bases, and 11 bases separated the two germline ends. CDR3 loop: CATSRDLGQMNTEAFF. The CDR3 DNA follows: TGTGCCACCAGCAGAGATTTAGGACAGATGAACACTGAAGCTTTCTTT.

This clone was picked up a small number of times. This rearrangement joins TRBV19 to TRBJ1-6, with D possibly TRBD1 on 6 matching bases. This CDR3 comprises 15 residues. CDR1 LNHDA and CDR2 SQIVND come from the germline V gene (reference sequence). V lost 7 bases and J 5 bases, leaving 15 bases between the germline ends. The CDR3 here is CASTLGQGNNSPLHF. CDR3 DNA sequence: TGTGCCAGTACCCTGGGCCAGGGGAATAATTCACCCCTCCACTTT.

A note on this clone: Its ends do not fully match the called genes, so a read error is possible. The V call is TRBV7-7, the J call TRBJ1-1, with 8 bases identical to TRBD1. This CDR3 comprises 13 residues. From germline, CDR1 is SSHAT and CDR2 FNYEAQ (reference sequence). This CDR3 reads CASSPGGITEAFF. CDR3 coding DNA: TGTGCTAGCAGCCCAGGGGGCATTACTGAAGCTTTCTTT.

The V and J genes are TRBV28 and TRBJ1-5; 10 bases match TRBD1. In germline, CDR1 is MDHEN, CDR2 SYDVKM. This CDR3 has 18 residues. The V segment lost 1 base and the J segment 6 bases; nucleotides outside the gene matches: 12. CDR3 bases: TGTGCCAGCAGTTTATCAGGGACAGGGGACGATGGTGGTCAGCCCCAGCATTTT. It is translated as CASSLSGTGDDGGQPQHF.

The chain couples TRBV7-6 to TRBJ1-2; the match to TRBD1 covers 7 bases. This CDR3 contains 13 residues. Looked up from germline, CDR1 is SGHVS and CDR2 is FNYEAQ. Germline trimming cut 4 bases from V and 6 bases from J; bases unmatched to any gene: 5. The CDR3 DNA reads TGTGCCAGCAGCTCAGACAGGGAGCATGGCTACACCTTC. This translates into CASSSDREHGYTF.

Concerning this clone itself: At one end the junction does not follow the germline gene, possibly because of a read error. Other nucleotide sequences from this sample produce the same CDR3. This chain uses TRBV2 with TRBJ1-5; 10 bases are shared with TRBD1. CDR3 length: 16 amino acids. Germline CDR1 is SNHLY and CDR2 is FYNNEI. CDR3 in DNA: TGTGCTAGCAGTGAAGCGGGGACAGGGGTAGGTCAGCCCCAGCATTTT. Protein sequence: CASSEAGTGVGQPQHF.

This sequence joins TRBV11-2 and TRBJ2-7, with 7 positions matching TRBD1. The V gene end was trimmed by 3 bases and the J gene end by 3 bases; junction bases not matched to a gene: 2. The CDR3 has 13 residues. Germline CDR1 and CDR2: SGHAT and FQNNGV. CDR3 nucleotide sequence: TGTGCCAGCAGCTTCAGGGGGTTCTACGAGCAGTACTTC. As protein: CASSFRGFYEQYF.

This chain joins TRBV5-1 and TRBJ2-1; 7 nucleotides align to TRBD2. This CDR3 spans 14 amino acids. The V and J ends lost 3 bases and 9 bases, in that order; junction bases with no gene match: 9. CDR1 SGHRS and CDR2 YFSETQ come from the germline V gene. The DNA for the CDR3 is TGCGCCAGCAGCTACGAAACTAGCGTGGGTGAGCAGTTCTTC. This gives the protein CASSYETSVGEQFF.

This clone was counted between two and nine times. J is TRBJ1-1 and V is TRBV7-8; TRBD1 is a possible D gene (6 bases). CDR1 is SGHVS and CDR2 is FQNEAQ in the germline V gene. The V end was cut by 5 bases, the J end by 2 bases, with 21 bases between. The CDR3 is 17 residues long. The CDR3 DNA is TGTGCCAGCAGCAAGAACAGGGCCCTGGGCCTAAACACTGAAGCTTTCTTT. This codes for CASSKNRALGLNTEAFF.

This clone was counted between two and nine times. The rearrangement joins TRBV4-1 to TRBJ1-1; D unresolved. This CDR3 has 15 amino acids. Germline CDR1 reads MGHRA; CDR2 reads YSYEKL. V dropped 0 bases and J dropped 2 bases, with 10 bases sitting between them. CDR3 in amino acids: CASSQEGGDNTEAFF. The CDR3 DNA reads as TGCGCCAGCAGCCAAGAAGGAGGAGATAACACTGAAGCTTTCTTT.

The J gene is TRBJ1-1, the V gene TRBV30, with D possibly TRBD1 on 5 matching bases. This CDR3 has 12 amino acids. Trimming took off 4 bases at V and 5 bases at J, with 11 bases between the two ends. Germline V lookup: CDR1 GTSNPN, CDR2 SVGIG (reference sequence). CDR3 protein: CAWIQGRTEAFF. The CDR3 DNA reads TGTGCCTGGATCCAGGGAAGGACTGAAGCTTTCTTT.

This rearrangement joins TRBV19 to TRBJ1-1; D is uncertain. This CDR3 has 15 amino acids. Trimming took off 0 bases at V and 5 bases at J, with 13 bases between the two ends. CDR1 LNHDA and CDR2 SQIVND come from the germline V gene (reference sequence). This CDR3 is CASSIDVGSGTEAFF. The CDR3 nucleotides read TGTGCCAGTAGTATAGATGTAGGGAGCGGGACTGAAGCTTTCTTT.

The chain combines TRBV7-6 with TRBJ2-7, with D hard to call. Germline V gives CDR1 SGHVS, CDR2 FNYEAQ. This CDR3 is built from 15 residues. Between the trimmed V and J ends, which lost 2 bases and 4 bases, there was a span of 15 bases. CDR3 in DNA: TGTGCCAGCAGCTTATCTGACGACGCCAGGTACGAGCAGTACTTC. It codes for CASSLSDDARYEQYF. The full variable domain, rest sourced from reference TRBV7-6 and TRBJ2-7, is GAGVSQSPRYKVTKRGQDVALRCDPISGHVSLYWYRQALGQGPEFLTYFNYEAQQDKSGLPNDRFSAERPEGSISTLTIQRTEQRDSAMYRCASSLSDDARYEQYFGPGTRLTVT.

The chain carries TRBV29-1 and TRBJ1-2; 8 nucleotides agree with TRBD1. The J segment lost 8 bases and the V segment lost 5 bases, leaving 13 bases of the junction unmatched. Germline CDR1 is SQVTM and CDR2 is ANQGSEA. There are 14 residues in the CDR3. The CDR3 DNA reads TGCAGCGTTCAACGCTTTAGGACAGGGTCCGGCTACACCTTC. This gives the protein CSVQRFRTGSGYTF.